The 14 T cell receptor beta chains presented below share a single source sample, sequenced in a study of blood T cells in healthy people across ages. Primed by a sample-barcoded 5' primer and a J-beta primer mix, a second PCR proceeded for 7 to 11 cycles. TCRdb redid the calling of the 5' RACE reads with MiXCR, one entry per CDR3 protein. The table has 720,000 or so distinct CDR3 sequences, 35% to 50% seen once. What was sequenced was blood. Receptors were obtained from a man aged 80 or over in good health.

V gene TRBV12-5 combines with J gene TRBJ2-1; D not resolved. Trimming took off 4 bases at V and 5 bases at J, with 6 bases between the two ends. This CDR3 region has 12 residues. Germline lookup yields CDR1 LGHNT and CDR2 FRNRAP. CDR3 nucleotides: TGTGCTAGTGGTTCCCTCAACAATGAGCAGTTCTTC. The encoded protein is CASGSLNNEQFF.

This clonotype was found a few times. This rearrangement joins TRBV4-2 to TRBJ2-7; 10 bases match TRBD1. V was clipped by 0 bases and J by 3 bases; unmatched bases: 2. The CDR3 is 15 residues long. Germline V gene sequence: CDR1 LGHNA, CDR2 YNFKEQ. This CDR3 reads CASSQEDRGGYEQYF. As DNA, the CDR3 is TGTGCCAGCAGCCAAGAGGACAGGGGGGGCTACGAGCAGTACTTC.

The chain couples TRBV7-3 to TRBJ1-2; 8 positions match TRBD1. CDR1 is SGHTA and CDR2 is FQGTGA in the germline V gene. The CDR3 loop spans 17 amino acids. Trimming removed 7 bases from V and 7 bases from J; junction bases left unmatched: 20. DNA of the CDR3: TGTGCCAGCAACCCCAATAGGGGCCGGGACAGGCCCCTTGGCTACACCTTC. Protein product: CASNPNRGRDRPLGYTF.

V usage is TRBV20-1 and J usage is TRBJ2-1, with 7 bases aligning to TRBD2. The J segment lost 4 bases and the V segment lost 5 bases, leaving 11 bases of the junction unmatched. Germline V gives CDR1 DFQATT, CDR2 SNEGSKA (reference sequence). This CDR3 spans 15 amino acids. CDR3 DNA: TGCAGTGCTCGGGGCATCGGGGGGAGATACAATGAGCAGTTCTTC. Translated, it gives CSARGIGGRYNEQFF.

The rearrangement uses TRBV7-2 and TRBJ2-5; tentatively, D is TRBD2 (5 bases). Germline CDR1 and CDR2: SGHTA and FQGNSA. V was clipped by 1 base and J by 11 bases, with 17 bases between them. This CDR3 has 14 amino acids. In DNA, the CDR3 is TGTGCCAGCAGCTTAGATTGGGAGCGCAATGGGCAGTACTTC. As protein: CASSLDWERNGQYF.

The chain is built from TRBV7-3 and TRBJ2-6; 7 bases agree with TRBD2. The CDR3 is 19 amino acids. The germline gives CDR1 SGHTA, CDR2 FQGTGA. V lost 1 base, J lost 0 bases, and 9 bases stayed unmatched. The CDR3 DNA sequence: TGTGCCAGCAGCTTAAAATCCATGGCGGGGGTCTCTGGGGCCAACGTCCTGACTTTC. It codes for CASSLKSMAGVSGANVLTF.

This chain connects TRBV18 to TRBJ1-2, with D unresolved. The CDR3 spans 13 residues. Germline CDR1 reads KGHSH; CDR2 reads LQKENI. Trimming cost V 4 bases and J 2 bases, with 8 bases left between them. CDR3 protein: CASSRPPNYGYTF. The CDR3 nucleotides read TGTGCCAGCTCACGCCCCCCGAACTATGGCTACACCTTC.

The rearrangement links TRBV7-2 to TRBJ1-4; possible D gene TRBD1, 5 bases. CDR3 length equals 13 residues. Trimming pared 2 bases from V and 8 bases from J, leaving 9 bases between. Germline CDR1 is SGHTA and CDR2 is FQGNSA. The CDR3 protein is CASSLSRDEKLFF. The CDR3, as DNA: TGTGCCAGCAGCTTATCCCGGGACGAAAAACTGTTTTTT.

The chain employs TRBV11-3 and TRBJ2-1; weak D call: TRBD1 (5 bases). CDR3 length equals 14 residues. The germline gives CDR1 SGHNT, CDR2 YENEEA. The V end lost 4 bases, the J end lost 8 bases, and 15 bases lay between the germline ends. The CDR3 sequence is CASSSSLQGDEQFF. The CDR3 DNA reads TGTGCCAGCAGCTCGAGCCTCCAGGGTGATGAGCAGTTCTTC.

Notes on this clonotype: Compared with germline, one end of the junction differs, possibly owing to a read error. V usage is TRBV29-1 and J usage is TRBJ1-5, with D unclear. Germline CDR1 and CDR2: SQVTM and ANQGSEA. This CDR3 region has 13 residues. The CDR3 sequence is CSVRSTWSQPRHF. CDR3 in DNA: TGCAGCGTCCGGAGTACCTGGAGTCAGCCCCGGCATTTT.

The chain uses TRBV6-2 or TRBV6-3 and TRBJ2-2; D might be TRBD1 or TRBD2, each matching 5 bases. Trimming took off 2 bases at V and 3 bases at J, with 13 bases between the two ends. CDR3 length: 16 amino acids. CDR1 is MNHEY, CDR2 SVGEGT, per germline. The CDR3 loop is CASSYRGLGDTGELFF. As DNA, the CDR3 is TGTGCCAGCAGTTACCGCGGGCTAGGGGACACCGGGGAGCTGTTTTTT.

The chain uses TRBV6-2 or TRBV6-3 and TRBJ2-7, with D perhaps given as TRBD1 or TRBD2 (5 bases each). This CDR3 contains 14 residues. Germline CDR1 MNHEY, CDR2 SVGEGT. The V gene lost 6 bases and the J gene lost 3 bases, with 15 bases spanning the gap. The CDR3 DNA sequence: TGTGCCAGCAGCGGGGCGAGCCCAGACTACGAGCAGTACTTC. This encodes CASSGASPDYEQYF.

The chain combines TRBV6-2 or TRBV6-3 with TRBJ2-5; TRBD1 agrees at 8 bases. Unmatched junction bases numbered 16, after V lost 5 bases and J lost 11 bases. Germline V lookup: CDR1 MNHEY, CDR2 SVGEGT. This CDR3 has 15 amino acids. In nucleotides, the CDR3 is TGTGCCAGCAGTGACCGGACAGGGCTCTACAATGAGCAGTACTTC. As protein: CASSDRTGLYNEQYF.

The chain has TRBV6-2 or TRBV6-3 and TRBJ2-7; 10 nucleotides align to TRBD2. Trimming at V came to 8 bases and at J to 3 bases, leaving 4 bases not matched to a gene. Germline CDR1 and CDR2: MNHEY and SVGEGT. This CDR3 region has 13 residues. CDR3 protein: CASALAGVYEQYF. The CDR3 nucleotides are TGTGCCAGCGCCCTAGCGGGAGTCTACGAGCAGTACTTC.